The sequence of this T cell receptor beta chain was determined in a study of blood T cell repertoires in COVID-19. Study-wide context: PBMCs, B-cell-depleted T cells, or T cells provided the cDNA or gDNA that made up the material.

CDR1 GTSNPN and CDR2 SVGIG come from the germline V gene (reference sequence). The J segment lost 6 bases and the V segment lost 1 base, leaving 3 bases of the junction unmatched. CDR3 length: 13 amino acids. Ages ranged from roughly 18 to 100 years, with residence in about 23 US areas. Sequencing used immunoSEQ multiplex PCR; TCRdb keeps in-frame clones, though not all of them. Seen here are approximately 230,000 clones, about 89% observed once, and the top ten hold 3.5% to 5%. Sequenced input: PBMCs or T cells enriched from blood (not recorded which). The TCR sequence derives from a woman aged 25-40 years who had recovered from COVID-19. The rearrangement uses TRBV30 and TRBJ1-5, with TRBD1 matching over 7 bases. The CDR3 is CAWSEGAGQPQHF. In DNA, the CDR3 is TGTGCCTGGAGTGAGGGGGCGGGTCAGCCCCAGCATTTT.